These 19 T cell receptor beta chains originate from one sample sequenced in a study of T cells in localized non-small cell lung cancer. Only in-frame clones appear in the TCRdb table, and some are missing; sequencing was by immunoSEQ multiplex PCR. The table lists 35,000 or so clones, 87% of them singletons. Here the sequenced sample was peripheral blood, taken before any cancer treatment. Receptors originate from a woman aged 35-75 years with stage I lung adenocarcinoma.

Only a few counts were recorded for this clone. The gene calls are TRBV5-1 and TRBJ2-1; 8 bases map to TRBD2. Germline V CDR1 and CDR2: SGHRS, YFSETQ. The CDR3 is 18 amino acids. J was trimmed by 7 bases and V by 6 bases; bases with no gene match: 21. The DNA of the CDR3 is TGCGCCAGCACCCGGAGGGTAGCGGGGCCCTTAGATGGGAATGAGCAGTTCTTC. It encodes CASTRRVAGPLDGNEQFF.

The chain employs TRBV6-7 and TRBJ2-7; the D is unclear. TRBV6-7 is an open reading frame, and its role is uncertain. The V and J ends lost 0 bases and 2 bases respectively, with 23 bases between them. The CDR3 is 19 residues long. The CDR3 coding sequence is TGTGCCAGCAGTTACTCGACCCTGTCATTCCAGGCCTATCCCTACGAGCAGTACTTC. It encodes CASSYSTLSFQAYPYEQYF.

The chain uses TRBV18 and TRBJ2-3; D might be TRBD1 (5 bases). V was pared by 5 bases and J by 4 bases, with 10 bases between. Germline values: CDR1 KGHSH, CDR2 LQKENI. There are 13 residues in the CDR3. CDR3 DNA: TGTGCCAGCTCAGAAAAACAGGCAGATACGCAGTATTTT. Protein sequence: CASSEKQADTQYF.

Points on this clone: A read error may produce the germline difference seen at one junction end. This rearrangement joins TRBV27 to TRBJ1-6; 7 nucleotides align to TRBD1. Germline V CDR1 and CDR2: MNHEY, SMNVEV (reference sequence). The CDR3 contains 12 residues. The CDR3 sequence: CASSPQGGPEMF. The CDR3 DNA is TGTGCCAGCAGTCCCCAGGGGGGGCCCGAAATGTTT.

The chain joins TRBV28 to TRBJ1-2; weak D call: TRBD1 (6 bases). CDR1 MDHEN and CDR2 SYDVKM come from the germline V gene. The CDR3 consists of 14 residues. Trimming took 5 bases from V and 4 from J, leaving 14 bases between them. CDR3: CASSPPGGSYGYTF. CDR3 DNA sequence: TGTGCCAGCAGTCCCCCGGGGGGCAGCTATGGCTACACCTTC.

This chain joins TRBV4-1 and TRBJ1-1; 7 bases line up with TRBD1. The junction had 2 bases not matched to a gene; V was cut back by 1 base and J by 3 bases. Germline CDR1 is MGHRA and CDR2 is YSYEKL. The CDR3 is 14 amino acids. The CDR3 sequence is CASSQGDSYTEAFF. The CDR3 DNA is TGCGCCAGCAGCCAAGGGGACAGCTACACTGAAGCTTTCTTT.

This chain connects TRBV7-2 to TRBJ1-2, with no clear D. The germline V gene encodes CDR1 SGHTA and CDR2 FQGNSA. The CDR3 has 16 residues. The ends were cut back, 1 base at V and 1 base at J, with 13 bases in the middle. DNA for the CDR3: TGTGCCAGCAGCTTAGGAACGGGGAGACGTAACTATGGCTACACCTTC. It encodes CASSLGTGRRNYGYTF. Drawing the rest from reference TRBV7-2 and TRBJ1-2, the complete variable domain is GAGVSQSPSNKVTEKGKDVELRCDPISGHTALYWYRQSLGQGLEFLIYFQGNSAPDKSGLPSDRFSAERTGGSVSTLTIQRTQQEDSAVYLCASSLGTGRRNYGYTFGSGTRLTVV.

The chain links TRBV11-2 to TRBJ1-4; a weak D match, TRBD1 (5 bases). This CDR3 comprises 15 residues. Germline CDR1 SGHAT, CDR2 FQNNGV. Trimming stripped 3 bases from V and 7 bases from J, with 15 bases between. The CDR3 is CASSFRNQGSEKLFF. CDR3 nucleotides: TGTGCCAGCAGCTTTAGAAACCAGGGCAGTGAAAAACTGTTTTTT.

The chain is built from TRBV2 and TRBJ1-6; D remains unclear. V lost 7 bases and J lost 7, with 11 bases in between. The CDR3 contains 13 residues. In germline, CDR1 is SNHLY, CDR2 FYNNEI. CDR3 in DNA: TGTGCCAGCACGAGGGTAGTGAATTCACCCCTCCACTTT. It codes for CASTRVVNSPLHF. Full variable domain (missing parts from reference TRBV2 and TRBJ1-6): EPEVTQTPSHQVTQMGQEVILRCVPISNHLYFYWYRQILGQKVEFLVSFYNNEISEKSEIFDDQFSVERPDGSNFTLKIRSTKLEDSAMYFCASTRVVNSPLHFGNGTRLTVT.

This sequence joins TRBV9 and TRBJ1-2, with D perhaps TRBD1 (6 bases). The V end lost 4 bases, the J end lost 4 bases, and 14 bases lay between the germline ends. This CDR3 region has 14 residues. Germline V gene lookup returns CDR1 SGDLS and CDR2 YYNGEE. The CDR3 nucleotides read TGTGCCAGCAGCCGCCTGGACAGCCCCTATGGCTACACCTTC. Protein product: CASSRLDSPYGYTF.

This chain connects TRBV4-1 to TRBJ1-3, with no clear D. V lost 1 base, J lost 7 bases, and 14 bases lay in between. This CDR3 region has 15 residues. Germline V lookup: CDR1 MGHRA, CDR2 YSYEKL. The CDR3 nucleotides read TGCGCCAGCAGCCAAGCCGGGCCAAACGCCAACACCATATATTTT. As protein: CASSQAGPNANTIYF.

The chain carries TRBV5-1 and TRBJ1-1, with TRBD1 identical over 9 bases. V lost 5 bases, J lost 0 bases, and 5 bases stayed unmatched. Germline loops: CDR1 SGHRS, CDR2 YFSETQ. The CDR3 extends over 15 amino acids. The CDR3 DNA is TGCGCCAGCAGGGCCGGGACAGGGATGAACACTGAAGCTTTCTTT. Protein sequence: CASRAGTGMNTEAFF.

The chain is built from TRBV9 and TRBJ2-3, with D perhaps matching TRBD1 (5 bases). The CDR3 contains 15 residues. Germline CDR1 SGDLS, CDR2 YYNGEE. Trimming cost V 1 base and J 0 bases, with 9 bases left between them. CDR3 nucleotide sequence: TGTGCCAGCAGCGTAAGGGCAGGGAGCACAGATACGCAGTATTTT. The encoded protein is CASSVRAGSTDTQYF.

The CDR3: CSVVERGNTEAFF. Written as DNA, the CDR3 is TGCAGCGTTGTCGAAAGGGGGAACACTGAAGCTTTCTTT. This rearrangement joins TRBV29-1 to TRBJ1-1, with D tentatively TRBD1 (5 bases). Germline values: CDR1 SQVTM, CDR2 ANQGSEA. V was shortened by 4 bases and J by 1 base, with 10 bases between the two germline ends. This CDR3 spans 13 amino acids.

The chain couples TRBV5-5 to TRBJ1-4; D ambiguous. V lost 2 bases and J lost 8, with 19 bases in between. Germline V lookup: CDR1 SGHKS, CDR2 YYEKEE (reference sequence). This CDR3 spans 16 amino acids. CDR3 protein: CASSLSQYLSREKLFF. In DNA form, the CDR3 reads TGTGCCAGCAGCTTATCACAATACCTTAGTCGGGAAAAACTGTTTTTT.

The CDR3 here is CASSSGGRFYGYTF. For the CDR3, the DNA is TGTGCCAGCAGTTCAGGGGGGCGGTTCTATGGCTACACCTTC. This chain uses TRBV28 with TRBJ1-2; 7 bases fit TRBD1. The V and J ends lost 4 bases and 4 bases, in that order; junction bases with no gene match: 6. From germline, CDR1 is MDHEN and CDR2 SYDVKM. CDR3 length equals 14 residues.

V gene TRBV7-9 combines with J gene TRBJ2-5; 8 positions match TRBD2. The J segment lost 7 bases and the V segment lost 0 bases, leaving 7 bases of the junction unmatched. Germline V lookup: CDR1 SEHNR, CDR2 FQNEAQ (reference sequence). The CDR3 extends over 15 amino acids. The CDR3 sequence: CASSLARTGGLTQYF. Written as DNA, the CDR3 is TGTGCCAGCAGCTTAGCGCGGACGGGGGGGCTGACCCAGTACTTC.

In nucleotides, the CDR3 is TGTGCCAGCAGCTTAGAGCGGGGGGCGTCAGGAGAGACCCAGTACTTC. Residues: CASSLERGASGETQYF. The V call is TRBV7-2, the J call TRBJ2-5; 9 positions agree with TRBD2. Trimming removed 1 base from V and 4 bases from J; junction bases left unmatched: 7. The CDR3 covers 16 residues. Germline values: CDR1 SGHTA, CDR2 FQGNSA.

The chain recombines TRBV11-1 with TRBJ2-7, with D unclear. The germline V and J ends were trimmed by 1 base and 2 bases, with 9 bases remaining between them. Looked up from germline, CDR1 is SGHAT and CDR2 is FQDESV (reference sequence). The CDR3 sequence is 14 residues long. CDR3 in amino acids: CASSLGVNPYEQYF. As DNA, the CDR3 is TGTGCCAGCAGCTTAGGGGTCAACCCCTACGAGCAGTACTTC.